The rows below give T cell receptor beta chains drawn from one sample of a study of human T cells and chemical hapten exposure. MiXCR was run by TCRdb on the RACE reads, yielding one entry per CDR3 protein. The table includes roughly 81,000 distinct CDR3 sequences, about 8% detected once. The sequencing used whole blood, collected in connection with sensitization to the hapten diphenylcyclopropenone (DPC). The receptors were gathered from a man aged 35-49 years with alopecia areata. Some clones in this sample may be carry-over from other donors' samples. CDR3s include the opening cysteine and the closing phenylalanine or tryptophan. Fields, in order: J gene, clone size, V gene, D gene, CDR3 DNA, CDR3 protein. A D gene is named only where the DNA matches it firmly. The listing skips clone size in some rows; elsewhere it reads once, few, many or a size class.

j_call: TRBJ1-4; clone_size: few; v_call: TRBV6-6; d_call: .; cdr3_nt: TGTGCCAGCAGTTATGACAGACGGGAAAAACTGTTTTTT; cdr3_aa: CASSYDRREKLFF
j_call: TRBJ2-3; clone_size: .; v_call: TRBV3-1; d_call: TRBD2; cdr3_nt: TGTGCCAGCAGCCAAGCCGGACTAGAAGGAGATTCGCAGTATTTT; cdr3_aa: CASSQAGLEGDSQYF
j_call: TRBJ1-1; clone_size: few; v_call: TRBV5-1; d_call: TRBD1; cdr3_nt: TGCGCCAGCAGCCCCGGGGTGGGACAGGGTACTGAAGCTTTCTTT; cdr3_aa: CASSPGVGQGTEAFF
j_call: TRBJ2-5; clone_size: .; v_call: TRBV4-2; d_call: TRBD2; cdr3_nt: TGTGCCAGCAGCCAAGACATACGGGAGGGCCGTTCGGGGGAGACCCAGTACTTC; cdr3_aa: CASSQDIREGRSGETQYF
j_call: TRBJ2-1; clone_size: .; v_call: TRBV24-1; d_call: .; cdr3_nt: TGTGCCACCAGTGACCCGGGGAGGGGGAATGAGCAGTTCTTC; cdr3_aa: CATSDPGRGNEQFF
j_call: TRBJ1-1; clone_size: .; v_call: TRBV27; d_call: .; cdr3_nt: TGTGCCAGCACCCGAACACCCCTGAACACTGAAGCTTTCTTT; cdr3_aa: CASTRTPLNTEAFF
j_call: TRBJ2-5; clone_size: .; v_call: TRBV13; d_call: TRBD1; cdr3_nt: TGTGCCAGCAGCCATTGGAGACAGGGGTGGGGAGAGACCCAGTACTTC; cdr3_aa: CASSHWRQGWGETQYF
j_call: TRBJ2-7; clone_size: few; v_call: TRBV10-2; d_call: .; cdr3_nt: TGCGCCAGTAATAGTGGTGTTAGCGGCTCCTACGAGCAGTACTTC; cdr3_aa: CASNSGVSGSYEQYF
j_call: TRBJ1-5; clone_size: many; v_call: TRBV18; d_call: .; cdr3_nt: TGTGCCAGCTCACCACAGGGGGACAGCAATCAGCCCCAGCATTTT; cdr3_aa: CASSPQGDSNQPQHF
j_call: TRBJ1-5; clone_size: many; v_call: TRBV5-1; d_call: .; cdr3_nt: TGCGCCAGCAGCTTGGGTGAGCGTAGCAATCAGCCCCAGCATTTT; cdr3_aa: CASSLGERSNQPQHF
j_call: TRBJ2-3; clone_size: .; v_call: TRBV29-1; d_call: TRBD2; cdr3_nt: TGCAGCGTTGATTTGGCTAGCGGAGATACGCAGTATTTT; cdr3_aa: CSVDLASGDTQYF
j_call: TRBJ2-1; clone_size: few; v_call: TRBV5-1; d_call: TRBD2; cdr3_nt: TGCGCCAGCAGCTTGGGGACTAGCGGCAATGAGCAGTTCTTC; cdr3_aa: CASSLGTSGNEQFF
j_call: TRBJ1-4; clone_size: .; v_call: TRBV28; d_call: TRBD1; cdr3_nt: TGTGCCAGCGGGGACAGATTTGAAAAACTGTTTTTT; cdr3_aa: CASGDRFEKLFF
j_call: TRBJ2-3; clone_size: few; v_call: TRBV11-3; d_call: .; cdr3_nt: TGTGCCAGCAGCCCCCGGCCTGTTGCAGGGGAGACGCAGTATTTT; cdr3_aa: CASSPRPVAGETQYF
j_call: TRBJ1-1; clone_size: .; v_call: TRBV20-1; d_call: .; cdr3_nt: TGCAGTGTCCCACAGGGGAACACTGAAGCTTTCTTT; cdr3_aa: CSVPQGNTEAFF